The clone carrying this TCR beta chain was seen a few times. Time point described: healthy volunteer bleed at 6 weeks. Unfractionated whole blood yielded the extracted total RNA. This sample was taken from a study of human T cells and chemical hapten exposure. Single cDNA molecules in the library carried unique molecular identifiers attached during preparation. TCRdb used MiXCR to reprocess the RACE reads, holding one entry per CDR3 protein. The sample lists fewer than 85,000 distinct CDR3 sequences, 8.6% occurring once. The CDR3 length is 12 residues. Trimming took off 6 bases at V and 11 bases at J, with 16 bases between the two ends. Germline V CDR1 and CDR2: LNHDA, SQIVND (reference sequence).

Sequenced sample: whole blood. The sequence was obtained from a female donor in good health. Some clones in this sample may be carry-over from other donors' samples. The chain combines TRBV19 with TRBJ1-2; D possibly corresponds to TRBD1 (5 bases). The CDR3 DNA reads as TGTGCCAGTAGGTCCGGGGGACGTCGGTACACCTTC. Translating it yields CASRSGGRRYTF.